The 13 T cell receptor beta chains given below trace back to one sample, sequenced in a study of T-cell reconstitution after alpha-beta-depleted transplantation in children. A TCRbeta library incorporating unique molecular identifiers was prepared. MiXCR was run by TCRdb on the PCR reads, yielding one entry per CDR3 protein. The sample consists of about 540,000 distinct CDR3 sequences, around 18% of them appearing once. The source material was PBMCs from the stem cell graft donor, sampled from the stem cell graft. Every receptor here comes from a human donor who donated a stem cell graft to a child with acute lymphoblastic leukemia.

This clonotype was recorded a few times. The rearrangement uses TRBV2 and TRBJ2-3; D is undetermined. CDR3 size: 12 residues. CDR1 is SNHLY, CDR2 FYNNEI, per germline. The V end was cut by 8 bases, the J end by 1 base, with 7 bases between. CDR3 nucleotide sequence: TGTGCCAGCCTGGCCCGCACAGATACGCAGTATTTT. Translation gives CASLARTDTQYF. Based on the CDR3 plus reference TRBV2 and TRBJ2-3, the full variable domain is EPEVTQTPSHQVTQMGQEVILRCVPISNHLYFYWYRQILGQKVEFLVSFYNNEISEKSEIFDDQFSVERPDGSNFTLKIRSTKLEDSAMYFCASLARTDTQYFGPGTRLTVL.

V and J are TRBV12-3 or TRBV12-4 and TRBJ1-2; D remains unclear. The V gene lost 11 bases and the J gene lost 7 bases, with 17 bases spanning the gap. The CDR3 consists of 12 residues. The DNA for the CDR3 is TGTGCCGGTTCAGCTATGTGGGGTGGCTACACCTTC. This codes for CAGSAMWGGYTF.

The genes are TRBV10-3 and TRBJ2-5, with TRBD2 matching over 7 bases. CDR1 and CDR2 from the germline V gene are ENHRY and SYGVKD. This CDR3 contains 15 residues. Trimming took 8 bases from V and 3 from J; bases not matched to a gene: 12. CDR3 DNA: TGTGCCATCCGCGGTCACGGGGAGGGCAAAGAGACCCAGTACTTC. It codes for CAIRGHGEGKETQYF.

The V and J genes are TRBV14 and TRBJ2-7; 10 bases fit TRBD2. The CDR3 runs to 17 residues. The J segment lost 1 base and the V segment lost 3 bases, leaving 9 bases of the junction unmatched. CDR1 and CDR2 from the germline V gene are SGHDN and FVKESK. The CDR3 DNA reads as TGTGCCAGCAGCCAGAATCGAGGGACTAGCGCTTCCTACGAGCAGTACTTC. It codes for CASSQNRGTSASYEQYF.

This clonotype has more than one count but fewer than ten. The V call is TRBV27, the J call TRBJ1-1; D might be TRBD1 (5 bases). CDR1 and CDR2 from the germline V gene are MNHEY and SMNVEV (reference sequence). The CDR3 runs to 12 residues. V lost 8 bases and J 4 bases, leaving 11 bases between the germline ends. The CDR3 spells CASRDGGTEAFF. The CDR3 coding sequence is TGTGCCAGCCGGGACGGGGGCACTGAAGCTTTCTTT.

This clonotype was seen more than once but under ten times. This chain joins TRBV9 and TRBJ2-7; 12 bases are a match to TRBD2. The germline V gene encodes CDR1 SGDLS and CDR2 YYNGEE. The CDR3 has 15 residues. Trimming removed 4 bases from V and 3 bases from J; junction bases left unmatched: 5. The CDR3 nucleotides read TGTGCCAGCAGCCCCGGACTAGCGGGAAACTACGAGCAGTACTTC. It yields the protein CASSPGLAGNYEQYF. Together with reference TRBV9 and TRBJ2-7, the CDR3 gives the full variable domain: DSGVTQTPKHLITATGQRVTLRCSPRSGDLSVYWYQQSLDQGLQFLIQYYNGEERAKGNILERFSAQQFPDLHSELNLSSLELGDSALYFCASSPGLAGNYEQYFGPGTRLTVT.

V usage is TRBV12-3 or TRBV12-4 and J usage is TRBJ1-2, with D tentatively TRBD1 (5 bases). With 6 bases removed from V and 1 base from J, the gap between germline ends came to 9 bases. This CDR3 has 13 amino acids. The CDR3 coding sequence is TGTGCCAGCAGCCGCAGGGATAACTATGGCTACACCTTC. It yields the protein CASSRRDNYGYTF.

The chain's CDR3 is CATSEWDTWGGNEQFF. The CDR3, as DNA: TGTGCCACCAGTGAGTGGGACACCTGGGGCGGCAATGAGCAGTTCTTC. The chain recombines TRBV24-1 with TRBJ2-1; the D gene is possibly TRBD1 (6 bases). Deletions cut 4 bases from V and 6 bases from J, with 18 bases between. The germline CDR1 and CDR2 sequences are KGHDR and SFDVKD. The CDR3 contains 16 residues.

This clonotype was recorded a few times. One junction end disagrees with the germline gene, perhaps due to a read error. The rearrangement uses TRBV6-6 and TRBJ2-7; no clear D. Germline CDR1 and CDR2: MNHNY and SVGAGI (reference sequence). The CDR3 sequence is 11 residues long. DNA of the CDR3: TGTGCCAGCGGTTACAGCAACGAGCAGTACTTC. Protein: CASGYSNEQYF.

Only a few counts were recorded for this clonotype. The chain couples TRBV7-3 to TRBJ1-6, with 8 bases fitting TRBD1. The CDR3 has 13 amino acids. Germline V lookup: CDR1 SGHTA, CDR2 FQGTGA. J was trimmed by 15 bases and V by 0 bases; bases with no gene match: 4. The CDR3 reads CASSLTTGENLHF. DNA of the CDR3: TGTGCCAGCAGCTTAACGACAGGGGAAAACCTCCACTTT.

The table lists this clonotype with a few counts. The J gene is TRBJ2-3, the V gene TRBV20-1; no definite D call. Per the germline V gene, CDR1 is DFQATT and CDR2 is SNEGSKA (reference sequence). With 1 base removed from V and 4 bases from J, the gap between germline ends came to 9 bases. The CDR3 has 13 amino acids. The CDR3, as DNA: TGCAGTGCTAGAGGCGTCGTCGCAGATACGCAGTATTTT. It encodes CSARGVVADTQYF.

This clonotype has just a few counts. The chain couples TRBV12-3 or TRBV12-4 to TRBJ1-1; D remains ambiguous. The ends were cut back, 8 bases at V and 4 bases at J, with 8 bases in the middle. The CDR3 totals 11 residues. DNA of the CDR3: TGTGCCAGCGCGCGATTCACTGAAGCTTTCTTT. It encodes CASARFTEAFF.

CDR3 protein: CASSLWARGVEATQYF. In DNA, the CDR3 is TGTGCCAGCAGCTTATGGGCCAGGGGCGTAGAAGCGACCCAGTACTTC. This rearrangement joins TRBV7-8 to TRBJ2-5, with D possibly TRBD1 on 6 matching bases. Germline CDR1 and CDR2: SGHVS and FQNEAQ. The V and J ends lost 2 bases and 7 bases respectively, with 20 bases between them. The CDR3 consists of 16 residues.